A selection of T cell receptor beta chains follows, all from one sample in a study of OX40 agonist ivuxolimab in advanced cancers. Sequencing was performed with immunoSEQ multiplex PCR; in TCRdb, only in-frame clones are kept and a portion is missing. The sample lists more than 95,000 clones; 75% to 95% were seen once. The starting material was CD4+ or CD8+ T cells sorted from blood, obtained in a trial of the OX40 agonist ivuxolimab. These receptors originate from an adult with an advanced solid tumor such as melanoma, head and neck, liver or kidney cancer. Each CDR3 is given with its conserved first and last residue. D genes are given only for firm matches. Part of the rows lack a size; the others show once, few, many or a class for expanded clones.

v_call: TRBV10-2; d_call: .; clone_size: .; j_call: TRBJ2-2; cdr3_nt: TGCGCCAGCAGTGACGCGAAGAGTACCGGGGAGCTGTTTTTT; cdr3_aa: CASSDAKSTGELFF
v_call: TRBV28; d_call: .; clone_size: .; j_call: TRBJ1-5; cdr3_nt: TGTGCCAGCAGTTTACAGGGGCGTTATCAGCCCCAGCATTTT; cdr3_aa: CASSLQGRYQPQHF
v_call: TRBV11-3; d_call: TRBD2; clone_size: .; j_call: TRBJ2-1; cdr3_nt: TGTGCCAGCAGCTTAAGGGGAGGGCCGAGTGGCAATGAGCAGTTCTTC; cdr3_aa: CASSLRGGPSGNEQFF
v_call: TRBV7-2; d_call: .; clone_size: .; j_call: TRBJ2-1; cdr3_nt: TGTGCCAGCAGCCCCGGGCCGCAGCAGTTCTTC; cdr3_aa: CASSPGPQQFF
v_call: TRBV27; d_call: .; clone_size: .; j_call: TRBJ1-5; cdr3_nt: TGTGCCAGCAGTTTCAGTTCCGGGGGCCCCCGGCATTTT; cdr3_aa: CASSFSSGGPRHF
v_call: TRBV5-1; d_call: TRBD1; clone_size: .; j_call: TRBJ2-1; cdr3_nt: TGCGCCAGCAGCCAGGGACAGGAGCACAATGAGCAGTTCTTC; cdr3_aa: CASSQGQEHNEQFF
v_call: TRBV5-5; d_call: .; clone_size: .; j_call: TRBJ2-7; cdr3_nt: TGTGCCAGCAGCCCAGCCTCGGGTGGGAGGCTGAACTTC; cdr3_aa: CASSPASGGRLNF
v_call: TRBV9; d_call: .; clone_size: .; j_call: TRBJ1-6; cdr3_nt: TGTGCCAGCAGCGAGGACCAGGGGTTTTCACCCCTCCACTTT; cdr3_aa: CASSEDQGFSPLHF
v_call: TRBV19; d_call: TRBD2; clone_size: .; j_call: TRBJ2-4; cdr3_nt: TGTGCCAGTAGTATGGGAGGGATTGACATTCAGTACTTC; cdr3_aa: CASSMGGIDIQYF
v_call: TRBV30; d_call: .; clone_size: .; j_call: TRBJ2-1; cdr3_nt: TGTGCCTGGAGTTTCCCTGGGGGCGGAGATGCGAACTACAATGAGCAGTTCTTC; cdr3_aa: CAWSFPGGGDANYNEQFF
v_call: TRBV5-5; d_call: TRBD2; clone_size: once; j_call: TRBJ2-5; cdr3_nt: TGTGCCAGCAGCTTGAGTCGGACTAGCGGGAGTGAGACCCAGTACTTC; cdr3_aa: CASSLSRTSGSETQYF
v_call: TRBV10-3; d_call: TRBD1; clone_size: .; j_call: TRBJ2-1; cdr3_nt: TGTTCAGAGGGGGCCAGCCCCAATGAGCAGTTCTTC; cdr3_aa: CSEGASPNEQFF
v_call: TRBV19; d_call: TRBD1; clone_size: .; j_call: TRBJ1-5; cdr3_nt: TGTGCCAGTAGTATGGGAGTACAGGGGGTTCAGCCCCAGCATTTT; cdr3_aa: CASSMGVQGVQPQHF
v_call: TRBV6-6; d_call: TRBD1; clone_size: once; j_call: TRBJ2-7; cdr3_nt: TGTGCCAGCAGAAAGACAGGGGGGTACGAGCAGTACTTC; cdr3_aa: CASRKTGGYEQYF
v_call: TRBV5-6; d_call: .; clone_size: .; j_call: TRBJ2-1; cdr3_nt: TGTGCCAGCAGCTTGGGTCTAGCGAACAATGAGCAGTTCTTC; cdr3_aa: CASSLGLANNEQFF
v_call: TRBV2; d_call: .; clone_size: .; j_call: TRBJ1-4; cdr3_nt: TGTGCCAGCGAACACCTTGGACAGAATGAAAAACTGTTTTTT; cdr3_aa: CASEHLGQNEKLFF
v_call: TRBV5-1; d_call: .; clone_size: .; j_call: TRBJ2-3; cdr3_nt: TGCGCCAGCAGCTTGGGAAGCCAGGATACGCAGTATTTT; cdr3_aa: CASSLGSQDTQYF
v_call: TRBV7-2; d_call: TRBD1; clone_size: .; j_call: TRBJ2-1; cdr3_nt: TGTGCCAGCAGCTCCCGGGACAGGGGACCCTACAATGAGCAGTTCTTC; cdr3_aa: CASSSRDRGPYNEQFF
v_call: TRBV5-1; d_call: TRBD1; clone_size: .; j_call: TRBJ2-7; cdr3_nt: TGCGCCAGCAGCTCGGGACAGGGGACCAGTCGGTACTTC; cdr3_aa: CASSSGQGTSRYF
v_call: TRBV6-5; d_call: TRBD2; clone_size: .; j_call: TRBJ2-5; cdr3_nt: TGTGCCAGCAGCCGAACTAGCGGAAGAGAGACCCAGTACTTC; cdr3_aa: CASSRTSGRETQYF
v_call: TRBV6-5; d_call: .; clone_size: .; j_call: TRBJ2-7; cdr3_nt: TGTGCCAGCAGCCCCCATTACGAGCAGTACTTC; cdr3_aa: CASSPHYEQYF
v_call: TRBV30; d_call: TRBD2; clone_size: .; j_call: TRBJ2-3; cdr3_nt: TGTGCCTGGAGTCCACCGGGACTAGCGGTTCTCATGAAGCAGTATTTT; cdr3_aa: CAWSPPGLAVLMKQYF
v_call: TRBV2; d_call: .; clone_size: .; j_call: TRBJ2-3; cdr3_nt: TGTGCCAGCACCCCCCACCCCGGGGCCGGTAGGCAGTATTTT; cdr3_aa: CASTPHPGAGRQYF
v_call: TRBV10-3; d_call: .; clone_size: .; j_call: TRBJ2-1; cdr3_nt: TGTGCCATCAGTCCCTCTCCACCCCTGGGACGCAATGAGCAGTTCTTC; cdr3_aa: CAISPSPPLGRNEQFF